The T cell receptor beta chain described here comes from a study of control samples from healthy donors and cancer patients. Germline CDR1 SGHTS, CDR2 YDEGEE. V was clipped by 0 bases and J by 5 bases, with 14 bases between them. This CDR3 contains 16 residues. Sequencing used immunoSEQ multiplex PCR; TCRdb keeps in-frame clones, though not all of them. This table has 88,000 or so clones, approximately 94% appearing once. The clonotype comes from a woman younger than 35 in good health. This rearrangement joins TRBV5-8 to TRBJ1-4, with D tentatively TRBD1 (5 bases). Source material: blood. The CDR3 here is CASSLGRVDWNEKLFF. The CDR3 DNA reads TGTGCCAGCAGCTTGGGCAGGGTCGATTGGAATGAAAAACTGTTTTTT.